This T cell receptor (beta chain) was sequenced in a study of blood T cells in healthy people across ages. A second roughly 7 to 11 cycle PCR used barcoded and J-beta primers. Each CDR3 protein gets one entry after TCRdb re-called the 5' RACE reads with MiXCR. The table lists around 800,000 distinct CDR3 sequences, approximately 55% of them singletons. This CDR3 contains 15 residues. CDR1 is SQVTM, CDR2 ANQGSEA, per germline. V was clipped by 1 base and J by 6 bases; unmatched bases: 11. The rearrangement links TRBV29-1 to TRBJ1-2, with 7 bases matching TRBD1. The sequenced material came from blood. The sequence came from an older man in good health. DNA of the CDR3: TGCAGCGTTGAAGGTCAGGGGGGGGCGAGAGATGGCTACACCTTC. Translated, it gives CSVEGQGGARDGYTF.